Shown below are 21 T cell receptor beta chains from a single sample sequenced in a study of blood T cell repertoires in COVID-19. Clones were read by immunoSEQ multiplex PCR, and TCRdb kept only the in-frame ones, dropping some. The sample shows 200,000 to 250,000 clones, approximately 80% of them seen only once. The sequenced sample consisted of PBMCs or T cells enriched from blood (not recorded which). The source of these receptors is an older woman who had recovered from COVID-19.

The gene calls are TRBV7-9 and TRBJ1-1; 10 nucleotides line up with TRBD1. V was clipped by 1 base and J by 4 bases; unmatched bases: 12. Germline loops: CDR1 SEHNR, CDR2 FQNEAQ (reference sequence). The CDR3 has 18 residues. CDR3 coding DNA: TGTGCCAGCAGCTTAGGGGACAGGGGATTGAGTTATCGCACTGAAGCTTTCTTT. It codes for CASSLGDRGLSYRTEAFF. The complete variable domain, with remaining parts taken from reference TRBV7-9 and TRBJ1-1, reads DTGVSQNPRHKITKRGQNVTFRCDPISEHNRLYWYRQTLGQGPEFLTYFQNEAQLEKSRLLSDRFSAERPKGSFSTLEIQRTEQGDSAMYLCASSLGDRGLSYRTEAFFGQGTRLTVV.

The J gene is TRBJ2-1, the V gene TRBV10-2, with TRBD1 matching 9 bases. The CDR3 is 14 residues long. CDR1 and CDR2 from the germline V gene are WSHSY and SAAADI. Unmatched junction bases numbered 10, after V lost 6 bases and J lost 10 bases. The CDR3: CASRGQGGSREQFF. The CDR3 nucleotides read TGCGCCAGCAGGGGACAGGGAGGGTCTCGGGAGCAGTTCTTC.

The chain has TRBV3-1 (or the pseudogene TRBV3-2) and TRBJ1-1; 9 bases align to TRBD1. The germline CDR1 and CDR2 sequences are LGHDT and YNNKEL (reference sequence). CDR3 length: 15 residues. V was clipped by 4 bases and J by 5 bases; unmatched bases: 8. The CDR3: CASSPYNRGQTEAFF. CDR3 coding DNA: TGTGCCAGCAGCCCGTACAACAGGGGGCAAACTGAAGCTTTCTTT.

V is TRBV3-1 (or the pseudogene TRBV3-2) and J is TRBJ1-4; D not certain. V lost 0 bases to trimming and J lost 15 bases, with 14 bases between them. Germline CDR1 and CDR2: LGHDT and YNNKEL (reference sequence). The CDR3 length is 13 residues. The CDR3 nucleotides are TGTGCCAGCAGCCAAGATGGGCCCGACAAGGTGTTTTTT. This translates into CASSQDGPDKVFF.

The J gene is TRBJ1-1, the V gene TRBV27; D unclear. The CDR3 length is 14 residues. V was clipped by 3 bases and J by 4 bases, with 12 bases between them. Germline V lookup: CDR1 MNHEY, CDR2 SMNVEV (reference sequence). CDR3 nucleotide sequence: TGTGCCAGCAGTTTTGGAGGGCTGGGCACTGAAGCTTTCTTT. Protein sequence: CASSFGGLGTEAFF.

The chain combines TRBV3-1 (or the pseudogene TRBV3-2) with TRBJ2-3, with TRBD1 matching over 9 bases. In germline, CDR1 is LGHDT, CDR2 YNNKEL (reference sequence). Trimming at V came to 1 base and at J to 3 bases, leaving 5 bases not matched to a gene. The CDR3 loop spans 16 amino acids. DNA of the CDR3: TGTGCCAGCAGCCAAGGGGGGACAGGGAGGACAGATACGCAGTATTTT. As protein: CASSQGGTGRTDTQYF.

The chain has TRBV5-1 and TRBJ2-7, with D possibly being TRBD2 (6 bases). The V and J ends lost 3 bases and 3 bases respectively, with 13 bases between them. CDR3 length equals 14 residues. The germline CDR1 and CDR2 sequences are SGHRS and YFSETQ. This CDR3 is CASSSHRELYEQYF. CDR3 bases: TGCGCCAGCAGCTCGCACCGGGAGCTCTACGAGCAGTACTTC.

The genes are TRBV5-6 and TRBJ1-5; D gene ambiguous. The ends were cut back, 2 bases at V and 2 bases at J, with 8 bases in the middle. Germline loops: CDR1 SGHDT, CDR2 YYEEEE. The CDR3 totals 14 residues. The CDR3 region has the DNA TGTGCCAGCAGCTTAACATTGGGCAATCAGCCCCAGCATTTT. It codes for CASSLTLGNQPQHF.

The table lists this clone with a few counts. This chain joins TRBV19 and TRBJ1-2, with D possibly TRBD1 on 5 matching bases. This CDR3 spans 14 amino acids. The germline gives CDR1 LNHDA, CDR2 SQIVND (reference sequence). V lost 5 bases, J lost 4 bases, and 14 bases lay in between. The CDR3 spells CASSSPGLIYGYTF. For the CDR3, the DNA is TGTGCCAGTAGTTCACCGGGACTCATCTATGGCTACACCTTC.

The rearrangement uses TRBV19 and TRBJ1-2; D unresolved. Trimming shortened V by 5 bases and J by 4 bases, and 14 bases separated the two germline ends. The CDR3 totals 14 residues. The V gene's germline CDR1 is LNHDA and CDR2 SQIVND (reference sequence). The CDR3 region is CASSVGTGGYGYTF. The CDR3 DNA is TGTGCCAGTAGTGTAGGCACTGGTGGCTATGGCTACACCTTC. The variable domain in full, with the rest retrieved from reference TRBV19 and TRBJ1-2, is DGGITQSPKYLFRKEGQNVTLSCEQNLNHDAMYWYRQDPGQGLRLIYYSQIVNDFQKGDIAEGYSVSREKKESFPLTVTSAQKNPTAFYLCASSVGTGGYGYTFGSGTRLTVV.

V usage is TRBV11-2 and J usage is TRBJ2-2; 9 bases are shared with TRBD1. CDR3 size: 18 residues. With V trimmed by 6 bases and J by 3 bases, 14 bases remained unmatched. Per germline, CDR1 SGHAT and CDR2 FQNNGV. CDR3 loop: CASRALNRGRRDTGELFF. DNA of the CDR3: TGTGCCAGCAGGGCCCTGAACAGGGGGCGCCGAGACACCGGGGAGCTGTTTTTT.

V gene TRBV7-2 combines with J gene TRBJ2-2, with 8 positions matching TRBD2. The CDR3 contains 15 residues. CDR1 and CDR2 from the germline V gene are SGHTA and FQGNSA. V dropped 4 bases and J dropped 7; count of bases not matched to a gene: 8. CDR3: CASSSGGAANGELFF. The CDR3 DNA is TGTGCCAGCAGCTCCGGGGGGGCGGCGAACGGGGAGCTGTTTTTT.

The chain is built from TRBV12-5 and TRBJ1-4; 7 nucleotides align to TRBD1. The ends lost 5 bases at V and 4 bases at J; junction bases unmatched: 4. The CDR3 contains 14 residues. The germline CDR1 and CDR2 sequences are LGHNT and FRNRAP. CDR3 loop: CASGLGQDNEKLFF. CDR3 DNA: TGTGCTAGTGGTCTCGGACAGGATAATGAAAAACTGTTTTTT.

V usage is TRBV2 and J usage is TRBJ2-3; a weak D match, TRBD1 (5 bases). Germline V gene lookup returns CDR1 SNHLY and CDR2 FYNNEI. The V end was cut by 4 bases, the J end by 0 bases, with 11 bases between. The CDR3 extends over 15 amino acids. The CDR3 loop is CASSGGHHSTDTQYF. In nucleotides, the CDR3 is TGTGCCAGCAGTGGTGGACACCATAGCACAGATACGCAGTATTTT.

V is TRBV19 and J is TRBJ2-2, with D possibly TRBD1 on 5 matching bases. This CDR3 has 17 amino acids. V was pared by 2 bases and J by 0 bases, with 13 bases between. From germline, CDR1 is LNHDA and CDR2 SQIVND (reference sequence). The CDR3 protein is CASSIRGRVANTGELFF. The CDR3 nucleotides read TGTGCCAGTAGTATAAGGGGTCGGGTCGCGAACACCGGGGAGCTGTTTTTT.

V usage is TRBV7-2 and J usage is TRBJ1-3, with TRBD1 as a possible D gene (6 bases). The germline V gene encodes CDR1 SGHTA and CDR2 FQGNSA. The CDR3 is 16 amino acids. Between the trimmed V and J ends, which lost 5 bases and 4 bases, there was a span of 18 bases. The CDR3 DNA follows: TGTGCCAGCAGCCCCCAGTTACAGGGATACGGAAACACCATATATTTT. Protein product: CASSPQLQGYGNTIYF.

This clone was seen a handful of times. The chain links TRBV11-1 to TRBJ2-5; TRBD1 might be the D (6 bases). Trimming took 5 bases from V and 5 from J, leaving 18 bases between them. In germline, CDR1 is SGHAT, CDR2 FQDESV (reference sequence). This CDR3 contains 15 residues. The CDR3 DNA follows: TGTGCCAGCAGCCCCCGGGACACCTTTTCGGAGACCCAGTACTTC. Amino acid sequence: CASSPRDTFSETQYF.

This clone has only a few counts. The chain joins TRBV6-2 or TRBV6-3 to TRBJ1-4; 7 positions agree with TRBD1. This CDR3 is built from 15 residues. The junction had 7 bases not matched to a gene; V was cut back by 4 bases and J by 5 bases. Germline CDR1 MNHEY, CDR2 SVGEGT. The CDR3 loop is CASSSRDSTNEKLFF. CDR3 nucleotide sequence: TGTGCCAGCAGTTCCCGGGACAGCACGAATGAAAAACTGTTTTTT.

This sequence joins TRBV7-2 and TRBJ1-1; a weak D match, TRBD1 (6 bases). The CDR3 is made up of 13 amino acids. Between the trimmed V and J ends, which lost 5 bases and 7 bases, there was a span of 14 bases. CDR1 and CDR2 (germline): SGHTA, FQGNSA. The CDR3 nucleotides read TGTGCCAGCAGCCCGCAGGGGCCGGGTGAAGCTTTCTTT. Its translation: CASSPQGPGEAFF.

V and J are TRBV11-1 and TRBJ1-1, with TRBD1 as a possible D gene (6 bases). The CDR3 is 14 residues long. Per the germline V gene, CDR1 is SGHAT and CDR2 is FQDESV (reference sequence). The V and J ends lost 5 bases and 0 bases respectively, with 10 bases between them. CDR3 region: CASSLDRLNTEAFF. DNA for the CDR3: TGTGCCAGCAGCCTGGACAGATTGAACACTGAAGCTTTCTTT.

This rearrangement joins TRBV19 to TRBJ1-2, with D possibly TRBD1 on 5 matching bases. Per germline, CDR1 LNHDA and CDR2 SQIVND (reference sequence). This CDR3 contains 16 residues. V dropped 8 bases and J dropped 4 bases, with 23 bases sitting between them. The CDR3 reads CASSPAGRSISYGYTF. CDR3 DNA: TGTGCCAGTTCCCCAGCAGGGCGGAGTATCTCCTATGGCTACACCTTC.